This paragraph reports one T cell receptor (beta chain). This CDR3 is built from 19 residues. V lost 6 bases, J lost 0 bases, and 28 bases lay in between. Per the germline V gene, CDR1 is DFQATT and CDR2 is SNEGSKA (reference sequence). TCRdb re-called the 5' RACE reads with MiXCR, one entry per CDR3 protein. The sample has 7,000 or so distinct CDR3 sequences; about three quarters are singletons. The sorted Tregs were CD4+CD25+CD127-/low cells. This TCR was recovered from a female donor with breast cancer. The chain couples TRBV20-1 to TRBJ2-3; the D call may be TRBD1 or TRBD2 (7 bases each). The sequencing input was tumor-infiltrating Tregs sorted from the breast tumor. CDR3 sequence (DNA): TGCAGTGCCCCAGCAGGGGGGGAAAGGCGGGCTGGTAGCACAGATACGCAGTATTTT. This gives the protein CSAPAGGERRAGSTDTQYF.